The rows below give T cell receptor beta chains drawn from one sample of a study of T cell responses to AZD1222 COVID-19 vaccine. Profiling relied on immunoSEQ multiplex PCR, and the TCRdb table lists in-frame clones only, not all of them. The table records about 180,000 clones, around 94% of them present only once. The material was peripheral blood, obtained on day 0 of AZD1222 vaccination. Receptors were obtained from an adult in good health. Each CDR3 is given with its conserved first and last residue. A D gene is named only where the DNA matches it firmly. The size entry is marked missing in some rows and otherwise reads once, few, many or a size class.

NA	TRBV11-2	NA	TRBJ1-6	CASSLDQRAYNSPLHF	TGTGCCAGCAGCTTAGACCAGAGGGCCTATAATTCACCCCTCCACTTT
TRBD2	TRBV9	NA	TRBJ2-5	CASSVGGLAGYQETQYF	TGTGCCAGCAGCGTAGGAGGACTAGCGGGTTACCAAGAGACCCAGTACTTC
NA	TRBV5-4	NA	TRBJ1-1	CASSRGNTEAFF	TGTGCCAGCAGCCGCGGTAACACTGAAGCTTTCTTT
NA	TRBV29-1	NA	TRBJ2-1	CSVSMSGYNEQFF	TGCAGCGTTTCTATGTCGGGATACAATGAGCAGTTCTTC
NA	TRBV30	NA	TRBJ1-1	CAWSVGRAEAFF	TGTGCCTGGAGTGTCGGCAGGGCTGAAGCTTTCTTT
TRBD1	TRBV10-2	NA	TRBJ2-7	CASSGPDRGDNEQYF	TGCGCCAGCAGTGGCCCGGACAGGGGGGACAACGAGCAGTACTTC
NA	TRBV5-8	once	TRBJ1-5	CASSLGEVSNQPQHF	TGTGCCAGCAGCTTAGGAGAGGTCAGCAATCAGCCCCAGCATTTT
NA	TRBV6-1	NA	TRBJ2-7	CASRGRQTPTYEQYF	TGTGCCAGCAGGGGGCGACAGACCCCTACCTACGAGCAGTACTTC
NA	TRBV27	NA	TRBJ1-1	CASSSGTLGTEAFF	TGTGCCAGCAGTTCGGGCACCCTGGGCACTGAAGCTTTCTTT
NA	TRBV6-5	NA	TRBJ2-1	CASSFLSGYGDNEQFF	TGTGCCAGCAGTTTTCTTTCTGGGTACGGGGACAATGAGCAGTTCTTC
NA	TRBV5-1	NA	TRBJ2-1	CASSLGARSSYNEQFF	TGCGCCAGCAGCTTGGGAGCCAGAAGCTCCTACAATGAGCAGTTCTTC
NA	TRBV3-1/TRBV3-2	once	TRBJ1-2	CASSQTGGRGYTF	TGTGCCAGCAGCCAGACAGGCGGGAGAGGCTACACCTTC
TRBD1	TRBV30	NA	TRBJ1-1	CAWRQGQAEAFF	TGTGCCTGGAGACAGGGACAGGCTGAAGCTTTCTTT
NA	TRBV25-1	NA	TRBJ2-3	CASTQGETSTDTQYF	TGTGCCAGCACACAAGGGGAAACTAGCACAGATACGCAGTATTTT
NA	TRBV9	NA	TRBJ2-2	CASSVGLRVSGELFF	TGTGCCAGCAGTGTGGGGCTCAGAGTTAGCGGGGAGCTGTTTTTT
TRBD2	TRBV7-9	few	TRBJ2-7	CASSELAGGSYEQYF	TGTGCCAGCAGCGAACTAGCGGGGGGCTCCTACGAGCAGTACTTC
NA	TRBV11-2	NA	TRBJ2-3	CASSSWRDTDTQYF	TGTGCCAGCAGCTCATGGAGGGACACAGATACGCAGTATTTT
TRBD1	TRBV5-5	NA	TRBJ1-2	CASSLSDRGIFGYTF	TGTGCCAGCAGCTTGAGCGACAGGGGCATTTTTGGCTACACCTTC
NA	TRBV6-5	NA	TRBJ1-3	CASSLQGRGRNTIYF	TGTGCCAGCAGCCTCCAGGGTCGGGGGAGAAACACCATATATTTT
TRBD1	TRBV15	NA	TRBJ2-7	CATSSDRDRGYEQYF	TGTGCCACCAGCAGCGACCGGGACAGGGGCTACGAGCAGTACTTC
NA	TRBV19	NA	TRBJ2-2	CASSIVGSNTGELFF	TGTGCCAGTAGTATAGTGGGGTCGAACACCGGGGAGCTGTTTTTT
NA	TRBV19	NA	TRBJ1-2	CASSNPGQGYTF	TGTGCCAGTAGTAACCCAGGGCAGGGCTACACCTTC
TRBD2	TRBV30	few	TRBJ2-2	CAWGGLPISGELFF	TGTGCCTGGGGGGGACTACCAATAAGCGGGGAGCTGTTTTTT
NA	TRBV4-1	few	TRBJ2-2	CASSQALGNTGELFF	TGCGCCAGCAGCCAAGCTTTAGGGAACACCGGGGAGCTGTTTTTT
NA	TRBV27	NA	TRBJ1-2	CASSLSVGTYGYTF	TGTGCCAGCAGTTTATCGGTGGGTACCTATGGCTACACCTTC
NA	TRBV4-2	NA	TRBJ2-1	CASSQDAGTRNNEQFF	TGTGCCAGCAGCCAAGATGCCGGAACTAGGAACAATGAGCAGTTCTTC
NA	TRBV7-6	NA	TRBJ2-7	CASSRGDRLSF	TGTGCCAGCAGCCGAGGGGACCGACTCTCATTC
NA	TRBV6-1	NA	TRBJ1-4	CASSEPSYRNEKLFF	TGTGCCAGCAGTGAACCAAGTTACAGGAATGAAAAACTGTTTTTT
TRBD2	TRBV7-9	NA	TRBJ2-1	CASSSRLAGGSNEQFF	TGTGCCAGCAGCTCCCGACTAGCGGGAGGAAGTAATGAGCAGTTCTTC
TRBD1	TRBV25-1	NA	TRBJ2-1	CASSGTGPYNEQFF	TGTGCCAGCAGTGGGACAGGACCCTACAATGAGCAGTTCTTC
NA	TRBV28	NA	TRBJ1-2	CASSSFSGTPYGYTF	TGTGCCAGCAGTTCTTTCTCCGGGACACCCTATGGCTACACCTTC
TRBD2	TRBV2	NA	TRBJ2-1	CATRELAGGGDEQFF	TGTGCCACTAGGGAACTAGCGGGAGGTGGGGATGAGCAGTTCTTC